This is a list of T cell receptor beta chains from one sample in a study of Tregs in tolerant kidney transplant recipients. Sequencing used immunoSEQ multiplex PCR; TCRdb keeps in-frame clones, though not all of them. The sample holds tens of thousands of clones, 70% to 90% seen once. The source was CD4+ T cells from blood, collected before the transplant. Receptors originate from a human donor who received a combined kidney and bone marrow transplant. The CDR3 runs from the conserved cysteine through the conserved F or W. Fields, in order: V gene, J gene, D gene, clone size, CDR3 protein, CDR3 DNA. A D gene is named only where the DNA matches it firmly. Clone size is given for some rows only: seen once, a few or many times, or a class if the clone is expanded.

TRBV2	TRBJ1-4	.	.	CASTTEGIGEKLFF	TGTGCCAGTACAACTGAGGGTATAGGGGAAAAACTGTTTTTT
TRBV11-3	TRBJ2-1	TRBD2	.	CASSQRTSVINEQFF	TGTGCCAGCAGCCAACGGACTAGCGTGATCAATGAGCAGTTCTTC
TRBV18	TRBJ1-3	.	.	CASSPPNRSSGNTIYF	TGTGCCAGCTCACCACCGAACAGGTCCTCTGGAAACACCATATATTTT
TRBV12-5	TRBJ1-5	TRBD1	.	CASQKGGGDQPQHF	TGTGCTAGTCAGAAAGGGGGCGGAGATCAGCCCCAGCATTTT
TRBV21-1	TRBJ2-7	.	.	CASSKPHTGSYEQYF	TGTGCCAGCAGCAAACCCCATACCGGCTCCTACGAGCAGTACTTC
TRBV14	TRBJ2-1	.	once	CASSLANEQFF	TGTGCCAGCAGCCTAGCGAATGAGCAGTTCTTC
TRBV28	TRBJ2-7	.	once	CASSPHDTFYEQYF	TGTGCCAGCAGTCCACACGACACGTTCTACGAGCAGTACTTC
TRBV6-4	TRBJ1-1	.	.	CASSLVVGGAAFF	TGTGCCAGCAGTCTAGTGGTGGGAGGGGCTGCTTTCTTT
TRBV9	TRBJ2-5	TRBD1	.	CASSAGTGGQETQYF	TGTGCCAGCAGCGCTGGGACAGGGGGCCAAGAGACCCAGTACTTC
TRBV9	TRBJ2-3	.	.	CASSVAQGKTDTQYF	TGTGCCAGCAGCGTAGCGCAGGGTAAGACAGATACGCAGTATTTT
TRBV7-3	TRBJ2-3	TRBD1	once	CASSKDRAADTQYF	TGTGCCAGCAGCAAGGACAGGGCCGCAGATACGCAGTATTTT
TRBV10-1	TRBJ2-3	TRBD2	once	CASSPGTSGVLASTDTQYF	TGCGCCAGCAGCCCCGGGACTAGCGGAGTTCTAGCTAGCACAGATACGCAGTATTTT
TRBV28	TRBJ2-7	TRBD1	.	CASSLVPDHEGARYEQYF	TGTGCCAGCAGTTTAGTCCCCGATCATGAGGGGGCTAGATACGAGCAGTACTTC
TRBV11-3	TRBJ2-3	.	.	CASSLRSRTDTQYF	TGTGCCAGCAGCTTACGGTCACGCACAGATACGCAGTATTTT
TRBV5-6	TRBJ2-7	TRBD1	once	CASSLYRGSEQYF	TGTGCCAGCAGCTTGTACAGGGGAAGCGAGCAGTACTTC
TRBV28	TRBJ1-1	.	.	CASSLQGDTEAFF	TGTGCCAGCAGTTTACAGGGCGACACTGAAGCTTTCTTT
TRBV28	TRBJ1-1	TRBD1	.	CASSSGQGITEAFF	TGTGCCAGCAGTTCGGGACAGGGGATCACTGAAGCTTTCTTT
TRBV15	TRBJ2-1	.	.	CATSRDDRGGDEQFF	TGTGCCACCAGCAGAGATGACCGGGGTGGCGATGAGCAGTTCTTC
TRBV27	TRBJ2-7	TRBD1	.	CASSLGGQGQYYEQYF	TGTGCCAGCAGTTTGGGCGGACAGGGACAATACTACGAGCAGTACTTC
TRBV10-3	TRBJ2-5	TRBD1	once	CAIRQQGPETQYF	TGTGCCATCAGGCAACAGGGGCCAGAGACCCAGTACTTC
TRBV30	TRBJ1-1	.	.	CAWSVRSGLEAFF	TGTGCCTGGAGTGTCAGGTCAGGCCTCGAAGCTTTCTTT
TRBV5-1	TRBJ2-1	.	.	CASSFLGNTNEQFF	TGCGCCAGCAGCTTCCTCGGGAACACCAATGAGCAGTTCTTC
TRBV28	TRBJ2-5	.	.	CASRTGVETQYF	TGTGCCAGCAGAACAGGAGTGGAGACCCAGTACTTC
TRBV11-3	TRBJ1-5	.	once	CASSFFGLWSNQPQHF	TGTGCCAGCAGCTTTTTCGGGTTATGGAGCAATCAGCCCCAGCATTTT
TRBV25-1	TRBJ2-2	TRBD2	few	CASSVAGGSPGELFF	TGTGCCAGCAGTGTGGCGGGAGGGTCCCCCGGGGAGCTGTTTTTT
TRBV18	TRBJ2-3	TRBD1	.	CASSRAAGTASTDTQYF	TGTGCCAGCTCCCGTGCCGCCGGGACAGCTAGCACAGATACGCAGTATTTT
TRBV5-1	TRBJ1-1	.	.	CASSLTTGLYTEAFF	TGCGCCAGCAGCTTAACCACAGGGTTGTACACTGAAGCTTTCTTT
TRBV27	TRBJ2-7	.	.	CASSPSFLAPYEQYF	TGTGCCAGCAGTCCGAGTTTCCTTGCCCCCTACGAGCAGTACTTC
TRBV6-6	TRBJ2-5	.	once	CASSYSGARETQYF	TGTGCCAGCAGTTACTCAGGGGCTCGGGAGACCCAGTACTTC
TRBV28	TRBJ1-4	.	.	CASSPGGSGEKLFF	TGTGCCAGCAGCCCGGGGGGGTCGGGTGAAAAACTGTTTTTT
TRBV29-1	TRBJ2-7	TRBD1	.	CSAYTGTGGYEQYF	TGCAGCGCCTATACTGGGACAGGGGGATACGAGCAGTACTTC
TRBV9	TRBJ2-7	.	once	CASSKSGTGTYEQYF	TGTGCCAGCAGCAAGAGCGGGACAGGTACCTACGAGCAGTACTTC
TRBV5-1	TRBJ2-7	TRBD1	.	CASSLGDRWDEQYF	TGCGCCAGCAGCTTGGGGGACAGGTGGGACGAGCAGTACTTC
TRBV11-2	TRBJ2-1	TRBD2	.	CASSLLRSGTEQFF	TGTGCCAGCAGCTTGCTCCGTAGCGGGACTGAGCAGTTCTTC
TRBV5-1	TRBJ2-2	TRBD1	.	CASSPQTGGIGGELFF	TGCGCCAGCAGCCCGCAGACAGGGGGCATAGGCGGGGAGCTGTTTTTT
TRBV6-6	TRBJ1-4	TRBD1	.	CASSFGTGKEKLFF	TGTGCCAGCAGTTTCGGGACAGGAAAAGAAAAACTGTTTTTT
TRBV7-3	TRBJ2-2	.	few	CASSLTEGVGELFF	TGTGCCAGCAGCTTAACCGAGGGGGTCGGGGAGCTGTTTTTT
TRBV28	TRBJ2-6	.	.	CASSLAGSAGANVLTF	TGTGCCAGCAGTTTGGCGGGGTCGGCTGGGGCCAACGTCCTGACTTTC
TRBV2	TRBJ2-2	TRBD2	.	CASREREGLISGELFF	TGTGCCAGCCGAGAGCGGGAGGGCCTTATATCCGGGGAGCTGTTTTTT
TRBV5-8	TRBJ2-1	.	.	CASSRGTQYSYNIDEQFF	TGTGCCAGCAGCCGAGGGACACAGTATTCCTACAATATTGATGAGCAGTTCTTC
TRBV7-2	TRBJ1-2	TRBD1	once	CASSTSTGGEGYTF	TGTGCCAGCAGCACATCGACAGGGGGCGAGGGCTACACCTTC
TRBV5-1	TRBJ2-7	TRBD2	.	CASSSSSGRAGSEQYF	TGCGCCAGCAGCTCGTCTAGCGGGAGGGCCGGGTCCGAGCAGTACTTC
TRBV5-1	TRBJ1-1	.	few	CASNPLGRNTEAFF	TGCGCCTCCAATCCCCTGGGCCGGAACACTGAAGCTTTCTTT
TRBV28	TRBJ2-2	.	.	CASSRHANTGELFF	TGTGCCAGCAGCCGACATGCGAACACCGGGGAGCTGTTTTTT
TRBV19	TRBJ1-2	TRBD1	.	CASSPNPGQGIDYGYTF	TGTGCCAGTAGTCCGAACCCCGGACAGGGAATAGACTATGGCTACACCTTC
TRBV18	TRBJ1-2	TRBD1	.	CASSPLDRVYSSDGYTF	TGTGCCAGCTCACCTTTGGACAGGGTTTATTCATCGGATGGCTACACCTTC